The entry that follows covers one T cell receptor beta chain sequence. Sequencing was performed with immunoSEQ multiplex PCR; in TCRdb, only in-frame clones are kept and a portion is missing. The sample contains nearly 50,000 clones, around 85% of which appear only once. These data come from a study of blood T cell repertoires in COVID-19. The TCR comes from a woman aged 60-75 years with acute or convalescent COVID-19. Material for sequencing was peripheral blood.

The CDR3: CASAHGEEQPQHF. CDR3 sequence (DNA): TGTGCCAGTGCCCACGGGGAGGAACAGCCCCAGCATTTT. The chain links TRBV19 to TRBJ1-5, with D unresolved. The CDR3 contains 13 residues. Deletions cut 8 bases from V and 7 bases from J, with 15 bases between. Germline V CDR1 and CDR2: LNHDA, SQIVND (reference sequence).